This T cell receptor beta chain was retrieved from a study of shared clonotypes between healthy human individuals. On the study more broadly: Donors were a couple of women and a few men aged 18 to 49.

The assay used deep level. For each subset, genomic DNA was distributed in equal portions over several immunoSEQ plates. Produced via immunoSEQ multiplex PCR; TCRdb's table is partial and in-frame only. Of 450,000 to 500,000 clones in the sample, around 73% are singletons; the top ten hold about 12%. With regard to this clone: What it binds is unknown.

Study results and limitations: Clonotype sharing across donors was expected to vary with sequencing depth.

The CDR3 is made up of 17 amino acids. CDR1 is MDHEN, CDR2 SYDVKM, per germline. Trimming at V came to 7 bases and at J to 4 bases, leaving 15 bases not matched to a gene. The J gene is TRBJ1-5, the V gene TRBV28, with 8 bases aligning to TRBD1. The sequenced material came from PBMCs. The TCR originated in a woman between 40 and 55 years old in good health. Some clones in this sample may be carry-over from other donors' samples. The DNA of the CDR3 is TGTGCCAGCATCATAAGCAGGGGGCGCTGGGGTAATCAGCCCCAGCATTTT. The encoded protein is CASIISRGRWGNQPQHF.